This TCR beta chain was recorded in a study of blood T cell repertoires in COVID-19. In the study overall: COVID-19 samples collected from the United States, Italy and Spain covered acute and convalescent phases. In each case, the material was cDNA or gDNA derived from T cells, B-cell-depleted T cells, or PBMCs.

Germline trimming cut 11 bases from V and 2 bases from J; bases unmatched to any gene: 3. CDR3 length equals 12 residues. Germline V gives CDR1 SNHLY, CDR2 FYNNEI. Seattle's enrolled individuals joined amid active infection and were then monitored longitudinally. Original data processing: Cell counts per sample came from amplifying reference gene primers. TCRdb's table, derived via immunoSEQ multiplex PCR, lists solely in-frame clones and lacks some. From that table come the V and J calls and clone size; the DNA was used to work out D and trimming. The table records just under 350,000 clones, over 70% of them present only once.

The receptor was derived from a woman between 45 and 65 years old with COVID-19, enrolled during active disease. Sequenced material: peripheral blood. The chain couples TRBV2 to TRBJ2-7, with 10 bases that match TRBD1. CDR3 coding DNA: TGTGCCGGAGGACAGGGGGCCTACGAGCAGTACTTC. This gives the protein CAGGQGAYEQYF.